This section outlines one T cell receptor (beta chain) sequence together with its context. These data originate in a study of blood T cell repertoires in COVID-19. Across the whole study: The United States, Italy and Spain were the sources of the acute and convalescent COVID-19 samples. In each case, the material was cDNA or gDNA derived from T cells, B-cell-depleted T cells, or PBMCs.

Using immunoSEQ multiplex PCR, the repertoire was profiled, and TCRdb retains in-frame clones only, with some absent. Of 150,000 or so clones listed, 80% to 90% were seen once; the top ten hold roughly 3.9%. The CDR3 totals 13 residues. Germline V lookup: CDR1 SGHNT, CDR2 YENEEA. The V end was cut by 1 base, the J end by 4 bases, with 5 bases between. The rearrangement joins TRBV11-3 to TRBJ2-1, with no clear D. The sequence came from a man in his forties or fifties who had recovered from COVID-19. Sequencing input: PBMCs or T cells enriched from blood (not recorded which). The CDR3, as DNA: TGTGCCAGCAGCTTAGCCGGGTACAATGAGCAGTTCTTC. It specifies CASSLAGYNEQFF.